This T cell receptor (beta chain) emerged from a study of spatial heterogeneity in lung cancer. Study summary: Each unique TCR and UMI combination was seen more than ten times on average in raw reads.

Regarding the study as a whole: Tumor TCRs that were ubiquitous and expanded showed up in blood more at resection than follow-up.

Time point noted: sample taken at primary tumor resection. No cells were sorted before sequencing. The whole RNA sequenced was extracted from tumor, nontumor lung or frozen PBMC. Samples were donated by 72 untreated early-stage non-small cell lung cancer patients. This clonotype was seen many times. Its antigen is currently unknown. Being off target in a library aimed at alpha chains, this beta chain has a size of little meaning. The CDR3 consists of 13 residues. The V gene lost 5 bases and the J gene lost 4 bases, with 11 bases spanning the gap. TCR cDNA molecules were tagged individually, and each one carried a unique molecular identifier. TCRdb re-called the 5' RACE reads with MiXCR, one entry per CDR3 protein. Of 9,000 to 13,000 distinct CDR3 sequences in the sample, around 6.5% are singletons; the top ten hold 25% to 35%.

The chain couples TRBV12-3 or TRBV12-4 to TRBJ1-1, with D maybe TRBD1 (6 bases). The source material was PBMCs, sampled at surgery. This TCR derives from a male donor with early-stage non-small cell lung cancer. In DNA form, the CDR3 reads TGTGCCAGCAGTCAACAGGGTGGCACTGAAGCTTTCTTT. Protein: CASSQQGGTEAFF.